Below, one T cell receptor (beta chain) is given with its context. Looked up from germline, CDR1 is SGHKS and CDR2 is YYEKEE (reference sequence). After removal of 3 bases from V and 8 bases from J, the junction contained 7 bases not matched to a gene. The CDR3 consists of 14 residues. These data come from a study of PD-L1 blockade in urothelial cancer. Time point indicated: peripheral blood 6 weeks after treatment start. The assay was immunoSEQ multiplex PCR, and TCRdb's table has in-frame clones only and misses some. The profile shows over 15,000 clones, about 85% of them singletons. The input for sequencing was PBMCs, taken around atezolizumab (anti-PD-L1) treatment. The rearrangement joins TRBV5-5 to TRBJ2-4; TRBD1 agrees at 8 bases. The receptor's source is a man over 45 with urothelial cancer. The CDR3 DNA is TGTGCCAGCAGCTCCTCGACAGGGGCGGACATTCAGTACTTC. Amino acid sequence: CASSSSTGADIQYF.